A selection of T cell receptor beta chains follows, all from one sample in a study of T-cell memory formation after mild COVID-19. TCRdb used MiXCR to reprocess the 5' RACE reads, holding one entry per CDR3 protein. The table includes hundreds of thousands of distinct CDR3 sequences, 20% detected once. Input material: PBMCs or a T cell subset sorted from them (not recorded which). The receptors here all came from a young man who had mild COVID-19 (a few samples of this study predate the infection). Cell type and time point are not known. Both conserved end residues are part of each CDR3. A D gene is named only where the DNA matches it firmly. Rows may omit the clone size; those that give it use once, few, many or a size class.

>TRBD1|TRBJ1-3|TRBV3-1|-
TGTGCCAGCAGCCCACGGACGGGACAGGCGACTTTT
CASSPRTGQATF
>-|TRBJ1-2|TRBV7-8|-
TGTGCCAGCAGCCTAGGAGGGCTCGCCAACTATGGCTACACCTTC
CASSLGGLANYGYTF
>-|TRBJ2-4|TRBV5-1|few
TGCGCCAGCAGCTTGAACGGGGGGCGAGGAAACATTCAGTACTTC
CASSLNGGRGNIQYF
>-|TRBJ2-1|TRBV28|-
TGTGCCAGCAGTCAACTGGTTCTAGAGCAGTTCTTC
CASSQLVLEQFF
>-|TRBJ1-4|TRBV29-1|-
TGCAGCGTTGAAATGAGGGGGACGGCCCCAAAACTGTTTTTT
CSVEMRGTAPKLFF
>-|TRBJ1-5|TRBV7-2|-
TGTGCCAGCAGCTTATCTCATGTGGGGAGCGGTAATCAGCCCCAGCATTTT
CASSLSHVGSGNQPQHF
>-|TRBJ2-5|TRBV11-2|-
TGTGCCAGCAGTCCCATCGAGGAGACCCAGTACTTC
CASSPIEETQYF
>TRBD2|TRBJ2-3|TRBV20-1|few
TGCAGTGCTAGTGTGGGGGGGGTCACAGATACGCAGTATTTT
CSASVGGVTDTQYF
>-|TRBJ1-1|TRBV12-3/TRBV12-4|-
TGTGCCAGCAGTTTCTACCGGGGGGTGGGAGCTTTCTTT
CASSFYRGVGAFF
>-|TRBJ2-2|TRBV25-1|once
TGTGCCAGCACAACTCGGCCCGGGGAGCTGTTTTTT
CASTTRPGELFF
>-|TRBJ2-3|TRBV20-1|-
TGCAGTGCTAGTAGTTCCGGGCCGCAGTATTTT
CSASSSGPQYF
>-|TRBJ1-5|TRBV18|few
TGTGCCAGCTCACCCGCAGGGGTGACAGACCATCAGCCCCAGCATTTT
CASSPAGVTDHQPQHF
>TRBD1|TRBJ2-7|TRBV7-9|few
TGTGCCAGCAGCATAGAATACAGGGGCTCCTACGAGCAGTACTTC
CASSIEYRGSYEQYF
>-|TRBJ2-1|TRBV11-3|few
TGTGCCAGCAGCTCCGGACGCTACAATGAGCAGTTCTTC
CASSSGRYNEQFF
>-|TRBJ2-7|TRBV12-3/TRBV12-4|-
TGTGCCAGCAGCCATCTCTACTCAGACGAGCAGTACTTC
CASSHLYSDEQYF
>TRBD1|TRBJ2-7|TRBV5-4|-
TGTGCCAGCAGCCCCCCGGGACAGGGCCACGAGCAGTACTTC
CASSPPGQGHEQYF
>-|TRBJ1-1|TRBV4-1|-
TGCGCCAGCAGCCAAGGGGAGAACACGAACACTGAAGCTTTCTTT
CASSQGENTNTEAFF
>TRBD2|TRBJ2-1|TRBV7-3|-
TGTGCCAGCAGCTTAACGCGTACTAGCGGGCATGAGCAGTTCTTC
CASSLTRTSGHEQFF
>-|TRBJ2-4|TRBV12-3/TRBV12-4|many
TGTGCCAGCAGTTTAGACCTGGAACCGCAGTACTTC
CASSLDLEPQYF
>-|TRBJ1-1|TRBV7-9|many
TGTGCCAGCAGCGCCCCAACATCGAACACTGAAGCTTTCTTT
CASSAPTSNTEAFF
>TRBD2|TRBJ2-3|TRBV7-2|-
TGTGCCAGCAGCTTACGGAGCGGGGCCGCGAAAGATACGCAGTATTTT
CASSLRSGAAKDTQYF
>-|TRBJ1-1|TRBV18|few
TGTGCCAGCTCACCATCTGAGAGGACTGAAGCTTTCTTT
CASSPSERTEAFF
>TRBD1|TRBJ2-1|TRBV7-9|-
TGTGCCACCCCTGGGGGGACAGGCTACAATGAGCAGTTCTTC
CATPGGTGYNEQFF
>-|TRBJ2-2|TRBV7-8|-
TGTGCCAGCGAGGGAGTTTCGCTCGCGAACACCGGGGAGCTGTTTTTT
CASEGVSLANTGELFF
>TRBD1|TRBJ2-1|TRBV5-1|-
TGCGCCAGCAGCCCCGGGACAGGGGGGATTTCCTACAATGAGCAGTTCTTC
CASSPGTGGISYNEQFF
>TRBD1|TRBJ2-1|TRBV6-2/TRBV6-3|medium-sized
TGTGCCAGCAGTCCCCTCCGGGACAGGGTGGACAATGAGCAGTTCTTC
CASSPLRDRVDNEQFF
>TRBD2|TRBJ2-4|TRBV30|few
TGTGCCTGGAGTCCAGGGAGGGACATTCAGTACTTC
CAWSPGRDIQYF
>TRBD2|TRBJ2-2|TRBV3-1|-
TGTGCCAGCAGCCCACCAGCGGGGGGGCCGAACACCGGGGAGCTGTTTTTT
CASSPPAGGPNTGELFF
>TRBD2|TRBJ2-7|TRBV6-2/TRBV6-3|many
TGTGCCAGCAGTTCCTGGACTAGCGGGGGCCGAAGAGCAGGCGAGCAGTACTTC
CASSSWTSGGRRAGEQYF
>TRBD1|TRBJ1-1|TRBV12-3/TRBV12-4|-
TGTGCCAGCAGCAGACAGGGGGCCGGCACTGAAGCTTTCTTT
CASSRQGAGTEAFF
>TRBD2|TRBJ2-3|TRBV20-1|-
TGCAGTGCTAGAGGGACTAGCGCAACAGATACGCAGTATTTT
CSARGTSATDTQYF
>-|TRBJ2-2|TRBV7-9|-
TGTGCCACCCCCAGGACAGAGAACACCGGGGAGCTGTTTTTT
CATPRTENTGELFF
>-|TRBJ1-2|TRBV20-1|-
TGCAGTGCTAGAGAAAGGGGACGGGGCTACACCTTC
CSARERGRGYTF
>-|TRBJ1-2|TRBV5-1|-
TGCGCCAGCAGCTACTACGATCCCAGGGATGGCTACACCTTC
CASSYYDPRDGYTF
>-|TRBJ2-3|TRBV4-2|-
TGTGCCAGCAGCCCGGACCGTCGTGTTGTCGCTAGCACAGATACGCAGTATTTT
CASSPDRRVVASTDTQYF
>-|TRBJ1-2|TRBV7-2|few
TGTGCCAGCAGCTTGCGCCGTGGAGGCTACACCTTC
CASSLRRGGYTF